This TCR beta chain was documented in a study of human T cells and chemical hapten exposure. Broader study findings: Sensitizing with DPC caused no change in TCRs above 1 in 1000 frequency.

This clonotype was found a few times. Its antigen is not known. Unique molecular identifiers were attached to individual cDNA molecules during library preparation. From the RACE reads, TCRdb called clonotypes with MiXCR, one entry per CDR3 protein. The data hold 240,000 or so distinct CDR3 sequences, with more than 6.5% observed a single time. With 0 bases removed from V and 7 bases from J, the gap between germline ends came to 12 bases. The V gene's germline CDR1 is LGHDT and CDR2 YNNKEL (reference sequence). The CDR3 is made up of 14 amino acids. Indicated time point: pre-sensitization, week 0. The treatment is: therapeutic diphenylcyclopropenone sensitization with weekly scalp DPC. The authors' total RNA extraction used unfractionated whole blood.

The sequence came from a woman aged 40 to 50 with alopecia areata. Some clones in this sample may be carry-over from other donors' samples. Here the sequenced sample was whole blood, taken in connection with sensitization to the hapten diphenylcyclopropenone (DPC). V and J are TRBV3-1 and TRBJ1-2; D gene uncertain. CDR3 protein: CASSQDPGIGGYTF. The CDR3 DNA follows: TGTGCCAGCAGCCAAGATCCGGGAATCGGTGGCTACACCTTC.